These 2 T cell receptor beta chains came from one sample sequenced in a study of human T cells and chemical hapten exposure. TCRdb re-analysed the RACE reads in MiXCR, keeping a single row per CDR3 protein. The sample lists 300,000 to 400,000 distinct CDR3 sequences, roughly 5.3% occurring once. Indicated time point: pre-sensitization, week 0. Treatment specified: therapeutic diphenylcyclopropenone sensitization with weekly scalp DPC. Sample: whole blood, taken in connection with sensitization to the hapten diphenylcyclopropenone (DPC). These receptors were obtained from a woman aged 50 to 60 with alopecia areata. Some clones in this sample may be carry-over from other donors' samples.

This clonotype was found many times. The chain carries TRBV6-2 or TRBV6-3 and TRBJ2-1; possibly TRBD2 for D (6 bases). V was shortened by 2 bases and J by 10 bases, with 15 bases between the two germline ends. The CDR3 sequence is 14 residues long. Germline V lookup: CDR1 MNHEY, CDR2 SVGEGT. CDR3 loop: CASSYGGILREQFF. CDR3 sequence (DNA): TGTGCCAGCAGTTACGGCGGGATATTGAGAGAGCAGTTCTTC.

V usage is TRBV28 and J usage is TRBJ1-1, with D possibly TRBD1 on 5 matching bases. Trimming cost V 8 bases and J 7 bases, with 11 bases left between them. Germline CDR1 reads MDHEN; CDR2 reads SYDVKM. The CDR3 runs to 11 residues. The CDR3 DNA reads TGTGCCAGCTCTCGGGACTATGAAGCTTTCTTT. Protein: CASSRDYEAFF.